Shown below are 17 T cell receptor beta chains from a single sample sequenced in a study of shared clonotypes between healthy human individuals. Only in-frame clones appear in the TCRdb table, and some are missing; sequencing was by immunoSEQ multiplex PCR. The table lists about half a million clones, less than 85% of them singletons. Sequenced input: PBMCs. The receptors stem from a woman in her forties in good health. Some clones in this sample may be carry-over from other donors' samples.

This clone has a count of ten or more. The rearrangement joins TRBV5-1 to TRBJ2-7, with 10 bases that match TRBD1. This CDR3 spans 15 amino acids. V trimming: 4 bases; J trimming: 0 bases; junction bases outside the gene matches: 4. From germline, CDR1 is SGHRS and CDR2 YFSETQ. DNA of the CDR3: TGCGCCAGCAGCGTGGACAGGGGGAGCTCCTACGAGCAGTACTTC. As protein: CASSVDRGSSYEQYF.

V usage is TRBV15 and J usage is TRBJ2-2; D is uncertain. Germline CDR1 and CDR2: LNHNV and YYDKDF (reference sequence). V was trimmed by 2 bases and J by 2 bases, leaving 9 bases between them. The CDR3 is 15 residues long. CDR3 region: CATSRRVGNTGELFF. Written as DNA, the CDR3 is TGTGCCACCAGCAGAAGGGTCGGAAACACCGGGGAGCTGTTTTTT.

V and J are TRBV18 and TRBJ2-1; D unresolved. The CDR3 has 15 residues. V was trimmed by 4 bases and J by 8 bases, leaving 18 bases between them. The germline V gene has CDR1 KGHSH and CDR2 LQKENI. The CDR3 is CASSLRTEPKDEQFF. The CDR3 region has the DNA TGTGCCAGCTCACTACGGACCGAACCCAAGGATGAGCAGTTCTTC.

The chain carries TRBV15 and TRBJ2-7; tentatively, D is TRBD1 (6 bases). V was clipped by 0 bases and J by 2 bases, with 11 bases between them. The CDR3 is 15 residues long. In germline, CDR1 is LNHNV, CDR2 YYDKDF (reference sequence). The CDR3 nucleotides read TGTGCCACCAGCAGAGACCCAGGGGAAACCTACGAGCAGTACTTC. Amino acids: CATSRDPGETYEQYF.

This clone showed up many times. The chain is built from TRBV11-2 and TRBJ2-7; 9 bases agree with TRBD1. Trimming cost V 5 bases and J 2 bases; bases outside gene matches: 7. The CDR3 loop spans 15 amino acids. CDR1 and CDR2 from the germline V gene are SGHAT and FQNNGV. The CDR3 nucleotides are TGTGCCAGCAGCCGCGGACAGGGGATGCCCTACGAGCAGTACTTC. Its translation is CASSRGQGMPYEQYF.

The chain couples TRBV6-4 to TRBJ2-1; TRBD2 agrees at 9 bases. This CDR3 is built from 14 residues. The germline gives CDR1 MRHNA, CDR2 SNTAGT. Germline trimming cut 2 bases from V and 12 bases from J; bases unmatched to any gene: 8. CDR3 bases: TGTGCCAGCAGTGACGGTAGCGGGAGTGGGTTGCAGTTCTTC. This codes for CASSDGSGSGLQFF.

Here the CDR3 reads CASSRTFSSEQFF. The CDR3, as DNA: TGTGCCAGCAGTCGGACTTTTTCCAGTGAGCAGTTCTTC. V usage is TRBV28 and J usage is TRBJ2-1, with D perhaps matching TRBD2 (5 bases). V dropped 5 bases and J dropped 9 bases, with 14 bases sitting between them. The CDR3 sequence is 13 residues long. Germline V gives CDR1 MDHEN, CDR2 SYDVKM.

CDR3 coding DNA: TGTGCCAGCTCACCAAAGACTAGCGGGCAGACCTACAATGAGCAGTTCTTC. Translated, it gives CASSPKTSGQTYNEQFF. The rearrangement links TRBV18 to TRBJ2-1, with TRBD2 matching over 10 bases. Per germline, CDR1 KGHSH and CDR2 LQKENI. This CDR3 is 17 amino acids long. With 2 bases clipped from V and 2 bases from J, the junction kept 6 bases outside the gene matches.

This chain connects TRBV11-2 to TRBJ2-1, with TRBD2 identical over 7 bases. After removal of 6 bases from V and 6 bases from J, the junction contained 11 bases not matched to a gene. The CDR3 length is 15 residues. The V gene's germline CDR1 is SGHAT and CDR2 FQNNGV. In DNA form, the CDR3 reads TGTGCCAGCAGGCCCACCCGACTAGCCCCCAATGAGCAGTTCTTC. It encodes CASRPTRLAPNEQFF.

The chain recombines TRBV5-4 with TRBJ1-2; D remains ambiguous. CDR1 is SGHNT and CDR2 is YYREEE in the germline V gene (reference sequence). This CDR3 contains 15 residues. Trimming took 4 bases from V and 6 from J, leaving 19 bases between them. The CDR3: CASSRGRAGDDGYTF. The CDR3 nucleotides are TGTGCCAGCAGCCGAGGACGGGCCGGGGATGATGGCTACACCTTC.

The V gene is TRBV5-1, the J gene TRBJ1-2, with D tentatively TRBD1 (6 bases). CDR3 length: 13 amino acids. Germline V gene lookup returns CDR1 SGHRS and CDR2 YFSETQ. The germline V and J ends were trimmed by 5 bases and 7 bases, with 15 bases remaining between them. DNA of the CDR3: TGCGCCAGCAGTTCCGGACAGCTCCCTGGCTACACCTTC. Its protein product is CASSSGQLPGYTF.

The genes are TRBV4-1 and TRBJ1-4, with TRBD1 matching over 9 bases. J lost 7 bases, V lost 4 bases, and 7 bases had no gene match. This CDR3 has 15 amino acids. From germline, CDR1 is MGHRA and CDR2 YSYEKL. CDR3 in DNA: TGCGCCAGCAGCCCATCCGGGACAGGGACTGAAAAACTGTTTTTT. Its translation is CASSPSGTGTEKLFF.

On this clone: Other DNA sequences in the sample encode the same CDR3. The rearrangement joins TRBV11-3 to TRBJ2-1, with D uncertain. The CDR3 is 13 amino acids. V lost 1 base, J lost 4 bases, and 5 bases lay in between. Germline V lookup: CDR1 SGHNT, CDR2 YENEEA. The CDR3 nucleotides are TGTGCCAGCAGCTTAGGGCAATACAATGAGCAGTTCTTC. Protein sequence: CASSLGQYNEQFF.

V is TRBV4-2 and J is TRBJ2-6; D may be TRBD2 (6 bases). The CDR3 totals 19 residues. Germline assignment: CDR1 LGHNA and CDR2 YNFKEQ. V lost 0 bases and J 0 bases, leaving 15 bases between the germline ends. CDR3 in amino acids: CASSQDPPGVGSGANVLTF. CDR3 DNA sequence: TGTGCCAGCAGCCAAGATCCGCCGGGAGTCGGCTCTGGGGCCAACGTCCTGACTTTC.

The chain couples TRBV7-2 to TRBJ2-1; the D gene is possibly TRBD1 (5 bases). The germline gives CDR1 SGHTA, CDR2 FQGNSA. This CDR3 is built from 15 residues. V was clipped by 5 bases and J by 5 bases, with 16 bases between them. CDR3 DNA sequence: TGTGCCAGCAGCAGACAGACAACCTATGACAATGAGCAGTTCTTC. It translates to CASSRQTTYDNEQFF.

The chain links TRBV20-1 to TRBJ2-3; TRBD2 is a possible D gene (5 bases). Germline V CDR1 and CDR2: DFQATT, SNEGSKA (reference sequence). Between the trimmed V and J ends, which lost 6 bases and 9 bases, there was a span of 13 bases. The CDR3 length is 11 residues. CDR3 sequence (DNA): TGCAGTGCAACTATCCTAGCAACGCAGTATTTT. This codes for CSATILATQYF.

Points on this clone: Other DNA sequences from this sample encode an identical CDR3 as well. CDR3 sequence (DNA): TGTGCCAGCAGTGAGCTGGGGAACACTGAAGCTTTCTTT. Translated: CASSELGNTEAFF. The chain combines TRBV2 with TRBJ1-1; D unclear. The V gene lost 3 bases and the J gene lost 1 base, with 6 bases spanning the gap. The CDR3 contains 13 residues. The germline V gene encodes CDR1 SNHLY and CDR2 FYNNEI.